This T cell receptor beta chain emerged from a study of blood T cell repertoires in COVID-19. Study-wide background: Italy, Spain and the United States were the sources of the convalescent and acute COVID-19 samples. Nucleic acid was either cDNA or gDNA, and it came from T cells, B-cell-depleted T cells, or PBMCs.

Original processing notes: Counts of nucleated cells, estimated from reference gene primer amplification, were obtained. Sequencing was performed with immunoSEQ multiplex PCR; in TCRdb, only in-frame clones are kept and a portion is missing. Clone size and V and J calls were adopted from that table, with D and trimming inferred from the DNA. This table holds 310,000 or so clones, 70% to 90% found once. CDR3 length: 15 residues. The germline V and J ends were trimmed by 1 base and 0 bases, with 10 bases remaining between them. CDR1 LNHDA and CDR2 SQIVND come from the germline V gene (reference sequence).

This sequence was found in a man aged 18-30 years who had recovered from COVID-19. The sequencing input was peripheral blood. J is TRBJ2-7 and V is TRBV19, with D possibly being TRBD1 (5 bases). This CDR3 reads CASSIGTWSSYEQYF. In DNA form, the CDR3 reads TGTGCCAGTAGTATAGGGACATGGAGCTCCTACGAGCAGTACTTC. The variable domain in full, completed from reference TRBV19 and TRBJ2-7, reads DGGITQSPKYLFRKEGQNVTLSCEQNLNHDAMYWYRQDPGQGLRLIYYSQIVNDFQKGDIAEGYSVSREKKESFPLTVTSAQKNPTAFYLCASSIGTWSSYEQYFGPGTRLTVT.